These 30 T cell receptor beta chains share one sample of origin, sequenced in a study of T-cell memory formation after mild COVID-19. MiXCR, run by TCRdb on the 5' RACE reads, gives a single entry per CDR3 protein. Of 350,000 to 450,000 distinct CDR3 sequences listed, around 27% are singletons. The sequencing input was PBMCs or a T cell subset sorted from them (not recorded which). These receptors were taken from an adult woman who had mild COVID-19 (a few samples of this study predate the infection). Cell type and time point are not known.

The rearrangement links TRBV20-1 to TRBJ2-1, with TRBD2 matching 7 bases. This CDR3 is built from 14 residues. The germline V gene encodes CDR1 DFQATT and CDR2 SNEGSKA (reference sequence). The junction had 8 bases not matched to a gene; V was cut back by 5 bases and J by 4 bases. The CDR3 loop is CSAAGGLLYNEQFF. The DNA for the CDR3 is TGCAGTGCTGCCGGGGGGTTACTATACAATGAGCAGTTCTTC.

This clonotype was recorded a few times. The chain employs TRBV5-6 and TRBJ2-2; 9 nucleotides line up with TRBD1. Losses at the gene ends were 5 bases for V and 5 bases for J; bases not matched to a gene: 7. Looked up from germline, CDR1 is SGHDT and CDR2 is YYEEEE. The CDR3 has 15 amino acids. The CDR3, as DNA: TGTGCCAGCAGTCTATTGGACAGGGGTACCGGGGAGCTGTTTTTT. It yields the protein CASSLLDRGTGELFF.

The rearrangement links TRBV5-1 to TRBJ1-6, with D perhaps TRBD1 (6 bases). The V end was cut by 3 bases, the J end by 7 bases, with 14 bases between. Looked up from germline, CDR1 is SGHRS and CDR2 is YFSETQ. CDR3 length: 15 residues. The DNA of the CDR3 is TGCGCCAGCAGCTCACAGGGTTCCGGCAATTCACCCCTCCACTTT. Amino acids: CASSSQGSGNSPLHF.

This clonotype has just a few counts. The genes are TRBV24-1 and TRBJ2-7; D gene ambiguous. The CDR3 length is 11 residues. Germline V CDR1 and CDR2: KGHDR, SFDVKD. The V end lost 10 bases, the J end lost 5 bases, and 11 bases lay between the germline ends. CDR3: CATGFGDEQYF. The CDR3 DNA reads as TGTGCCACGGGTTTCGGCGACGAGCAGTACTTC.

The CDR3 DNA sequence: TGTGCCAGCAGTGGGGCTTCGCACCTCACAGATACGCAGTATTTT. It specifies CASSGASHLTDTQYF. This chain connects TRBV9 to TRBJ2-3; possibly TRBD1 for D (5 bases). Germline V gives CDR1 SGDLS, CDR2 YYNGEE. Trimming removed 5 bases from V and 2 bases from J, with 15 bases in between. The CDR3 covers 15 residues.

This chain links TRBV10-3 with TRBJ2-2; a possible D gene is TRBD1 (6 bases). Trimming took off 6 bases at V and 0 bases at J, with 11 bases between the two ends. Germline V gene lookup returns CDR1 ENHRY and CDR2 SYGVKD. CDR3 size: 15 residues. In DNA, the CDR3 is TGTGCCATCAGCCCCGGGACACCGAACACCGGGGAGCTGTTTTTT. This sequence encodes CAISPGTPNTGELFF.

This clonotype was found a few times. V is TRBV3-1 and J is TRBJ1-5; 7 bases map to TRBD1. This CDR3 is built from 14 residues. Germline lookup yields CDR1 LGHDT and CDR2 YNNKEL (reference sequence). The V segment lost 1 base and the J segment 6 bases; nucleotides outside the gene matches: 3. The CDR3 loop reads CASSQGQGGQPQHF. The CDR3 DNA reads as TGTGCCAGCAGCCAAGGACAGGGAGGTCAGCCCCAGCATTTT.

The CDR3 here is CASSYSMPSGNQETQYF. The DNA for the CDR3 is TGTGCCAGCAGTTACTCGATGCCTAGCGGGAACCAAGAGACCCAGTACTTC. The V and J genes are TRBV6-6 and TRBJ2-5, with 9 bases identical to TRBD2. The CDR3 has 17 amino acids. J gave up 0 bases and V 0 bases, and 5 bases lay outside the gene matches. The germline CDR1 and CDR2 sequences are MNHNY and SVGAGI (reference sequence).

This sequence joins TRBV29-1 and TRBJ2-6, with 10 nucleotides matching TRBD2. Germline-derived CDR1 and CDR2 are SQVTM and ANQGSEA. The CDR3 is 18 residues long. V was pared by 4 bases and J by 0 bases, with 9 bases of the junction left unmatched. The CDR3 DNA reads as TGCAGCGTTGGACCCCTAGCGGGGGCTAGCTCTGGGGCCAACGTCCTGACTTTC. Translating it yields CSVGPLAGASSGANVLTF.

The V gene is TRBV11-3, the J gene TRBJ2-5; TRBD2 is a possible D gene (7 bases). Germline V gives CDR1 SGHNT, CDR2 YENEEA. CDR3 length equals 15 residues. With 2 bases removed from V and 2 bases from J, the gap between germline ends came to 12 bases. The CDR3 protein is CASSLWAGAQETQYF. CDR3 nucleotides: TGTGCCAGCAGCTTATGGGCGGGGGCGCAAGAGACCCAGTACTTC.

CDR3 sequence: CASSESPVPANGYTF. CDR3 bases: TGCGCCAGCAGTGAGTCCCCCGTGCCGGCCAATGGCTACACCTTC. J is TRBJ1-2 and V is TRBV10-2, with D unresolved. This CDR3 has 15 residues. The germline V gene has CDR1 WSHSY and CDR2 SAAADI. Deletions cut 0 bases from V and 6 bases from J, with 14 bases between.

This rearrangement joins TRBV7-6 to TRBJ2-3; the match to TRBD1 covers 7 bases. The germline V gene encodes CDR1 SGHVS and CDR2 FNYEAQ. The CDR3 extends over 17 amino acids. V dropped 5 bases and J dropped 2; count of bases not matched to a gene: 13. The CDR3 bases are TGTGCCAGCAGCGCCAAGCGGTCAGGGGGTCTCACAGATACGCAGTATTTT. Its translation: CASSAKRSGGLTDTQYF.

This clonotype was found a few times. This chain uses TRBV5-1 with TRBJ2-1; no firm D call. Per the germline V gene, CDR1 is SGHRS and CDR2 is YFSETQ. V was cut by 5 bases and J by 11 bases, with 11 bases left in between. This CDR3 has 11 amino acids. The CDR3 spells CASSPNNQQFF. The DNA of the CDR3 is TGCGCCAGCAGTCCAAACAACCAGCAGTTCTTC.

The rearrangement uses TRBV20-1 and TRBJ1-1, with 8 positions matching TRBD1. This CDR3 spans 12 amino acids. Trimming removed 5 bases from V and 2 bases from J; junction bases left unmatched: 1. Per the germline V gene, CDR1 is DFQATT and CDR2 is SNEGSKA (reference sequence). The CDR3 nucleotides are TGCAGTGCTGGACAGGGAAACACTGAAGCTTTCTTT. Its protein is CSAGQGNTEAFF.

This rearrangement joins TRBV29-1 to TRBJ1-2; 8 positions agree with TRBD1. Germline loops: CDR1 SQVTM, CDR2 ANQGSEA. J was trimmed by 2 bases and V by 0 bases; bases with no gene match: 11. This CDR3 has 17 residues. CDR3 in DNA: TGCAGCGTTGAAGATTGGACCCCCCGGACAGGGAACTATGGCTACACCTTC. Its translation is CSVEDWTPRTGNYGYTF. Drawing the rest from reference TRBV29-1 and TRBJ1-2, the complete variable domain is SAVISQKPSRDICQRGTSLTIQCQVDSQVTMMFWYRQQPGQSLTLIATANQGSEATYESGFVIDKFPISRPNLTFSTLTVSNMSPEDSSIYLCSVEDWTPRTGNYGYTFGSGTRLTVV.

In its sample, this clonotype was seen a few times. V gene TRBV18 combines with J gene TRBJ1-1; 7 bases agree with TRBD1. The CDR3 contains 13 residues. Germline V lookup: CDR1 KGHSH, CDR2 LQKENI. V lost 4 bases, J lost 6 bases, and 5 bases stayed unmatched. CDR3 loop: CASSRQGIPEAFF. As DNA, the CDR3 is TGTGCCAGCTCACGACAGGGTATCCCTGAAGCTTTCTTT.

The rearrangement links TRBV5-5 to TRBJ1-1; D is possibly TRBD1 (6 bases). Germline-derived CDR1 and CDR2 are SGHKS and YYEKEE (reference sequence). The CDR3 spans 14 residues. V was shortened by 4 bases and J by 5 bases, with 15 bases between the two germline ends. CDR3 sequence (DNA): TGTGCCAGCAGCCCTCCCAGGGGTCTAACTGAAGCTTTCTTT. This sequence encodes CASSPPRGLTEAFF.

The chain joins TRBV24-1 to TRBJ2-1; D gene unclear. The CDR3 length is 14 residues. Trimming took off 0 bases at V and 5 bases at J, with 7 bases between the two ends. Per germline, CDR1 KGHDR and CDR2 SFDVKD. This CDR3 reads CATSDLGRNNEQFF. The CDR3 bases are TGTGCCACCAGTGATTTGGGCAGAAACAATGAGCAGTTCTTC.

The chain carries TRBV29-1 and TRBJ2-5, with 8 bases that match TRBD1. The germline V gene encodes CDR1 SQVTM and CDR2 ANQGSEA. The V and J ends lost 4 bases and 14 bases, in that order; junction bases with no gene match: 12. The CDR3 consists of 12 residues. The CDR3 sequence is CSVGISGTGEYF. In nucleotides, the CDR3 is TGCAGCGTTGGTATCTCCGGGACAGGCGAATACTTC.

The genes are TRBV4-3 and TRBJ2-5; no firm D call. The germline V gene has CDR1 LGHNA and CDR2 YSLEER. The CDR3 contains 13 residues. V shed 4 bases and J shed 4 bases, with 10 bases lying between them. The CDR3 nucleotides read TGCGCCAGCAGCCCCCGGGTGTCAGAGACCCAGTACTTC. This sequence encodes CASSPRVSETQYF.

The chain is built from TRBV12-3 or TRBV12-4 and TRBJ2-5; TRBD2 is a possible D gene (6 bases). Trimming took 3 bases from V and 0 from J, leaving 14 bases between them. This CDR3 contains 16 residues. CDR3 nucleotide sequence: TGTGCCAGCAGTTTGATGAGCGGGCTACACCAAGAGACCCAGTACTTC. This codes for CASSLMSGLHQETQYF.

This clonotype was detected many times. This chain joins TRBV19 and TRBJ2-5; perhaps TRBD2 as D (5 bases). The CDR3 is 15 residues long. CDR1 is LNHDA and CDR2 is SQIVND in the germline V gene (reference sequence). The V and J ends lost 3 bases and 5 bases respectively, with 16 bases between them. In DNA form, the CDR3 reads TGTGCCAGTAGTATCGGGGATGCGTCGACGGAGACCCAGTACTTC. This encodes CASSIGDASTETQYF. Full variable domain (missing parts from reference TRBV19 and TRBJ2-5): DGGITQSPKYLFRKEGQNVTLSCEQNLNHDAMYWYRQDPGQGLRLIYYSQIVNDFQKGDIAEGYSVSREKKESFPLTVTSAQKNPTAFYLCASSIGDASTETQYFGPGTRLLVL.

The chain is built from TRBV5-1 and TRBJ1-1; D is unclear. The CDR3 has 14 residues. Trimming left V 0 bases short and J 7 bases short, with 13 bases between. Germline assignment: CDR1 SGHRS and CDR2 YFSETQ. For the CDR3, the DNA is TGCGCCAGCAGCTTGGTAGGGAGCGGGGATGAAGCTTTCTTT. This encodes CASSLVGSGDEAFF.

The DNA of the CDR3 is TGTGCCACCAGCATTGCCAGCGGCCCCTACAATGAGCAGTTCTTC. Translation gives CATSIASGPYNEQFF. This chain uses TRBV15 with TRBJ2-1; D is perhaps TRBD2 (5 bases). Trimming took off 4 bases at V and 2 bases at J, with 12 bases between the two ends. The CDR3 extends over 15 amino acids. Germline loops: CDR1 LNHNV, CDR2 YYDKDF (reference sequence).

The V and J genes are TRBV6-6 and TRBJ2-5, with D possibly being TRBD1 or TRBD2 (6 bases each). This CDR3 has 15 amino acids. V shed 0 bases and J shed 4 bases, with 12 bases lying between them. From germline, CDR1 is MNHNY and CDR2 SVGAGI (reference sequence). The CDR3 loop is CASSYSGGERETQYF. The DNA for the CDR3 is TGTGCCAGCAGTTACTCGGGGGGCGAGAGAGAGACCCAGTACTTC.

The chain is built from TRBV20-1 and TRBJ1-1, with 9 bases that match TRBD1. The CDR3 is 14 amino acids. Germline CDR1 is DFQATT and CDR2 is SNEGSKA (reference sequence). V gave up 0 bases and J gave up 11 bases; unmatched junction bases: 10. This CDR3 reads CSARDSKDRGPAFF. As DNA, the CDR3 is TGCAGTGCTAGAGACTCCAAGGACAGGGGCCCGGCTTTCTTT.

This clonotype was picked up a small number of times. The chain links TRBV7-9 to TRBJ2-2, with a possible D match to TRBD1 (5 bases). CDR3 length: 16 amino acids. Trimming took 0 bases from V and 4 from J, leaving 12 bases between them. Germline V lookup: CDR1 SEHNR, CDR2 FQNEAQ (reference sequence). The CDR3 DNA is TGTGCCAGCAGCTTAGCGGGGCTGAGCGTCACCGGGGAGCTGTTTTTT. Translated, it gives CASSLAGLSVTGELFF.

The chain employs TRBV7-9 and TRBJ1-4; perhaps TRBD1 as D (5 bases). Germline V CDR1 and CDR2: SEHNR, FQNEAQ (reference sequence). The CDR3 extends over 15 amino acids. Trimming removed 5 bases from V and 3 bases from J, with 13 bases in between. This CDR3 is CASSRGVGANEKLFF. The CDR3 region has the DNA TGTGCCAGCAGCCGAGGGGTCGGAGCTAATGAAAAACTGTTTTTT.

The V and J genes are TRBV5-1 and TRBJ1-1; 9 bases align to TRBD1. Germline V gene sequence: CDR1 SGHRS, CDR2 YFSETQ. CDR3 length equals 14 residues. Losses at the gene ends were 3 bases for V and 7 bases for J; bases not matched to a gene: 7. The CDR3 DNA sequence: TGCGCCAGCAGCTCTCGGACAGGGGCGTATGAAGCTTTCTTT. It yields the protein CASSSRTGAYEAFF.

This sequence joins TRBV7-2 and TRBJ2-1; no definite D call. The V gene's germline CDR1 is SGHTA and CDR2 FQGNSA. Between the trimmed V and J ends, which lost 1 base and 10 bases, there was a span of 11 bases. CDR3 length equals 13 residues. The CDR3 is CASSLERAREQFF. The CDR3 nucleotides read TGTGCCAGCAGCTTAGAAAGGGCTAGGGAGCAGTTCTTC.